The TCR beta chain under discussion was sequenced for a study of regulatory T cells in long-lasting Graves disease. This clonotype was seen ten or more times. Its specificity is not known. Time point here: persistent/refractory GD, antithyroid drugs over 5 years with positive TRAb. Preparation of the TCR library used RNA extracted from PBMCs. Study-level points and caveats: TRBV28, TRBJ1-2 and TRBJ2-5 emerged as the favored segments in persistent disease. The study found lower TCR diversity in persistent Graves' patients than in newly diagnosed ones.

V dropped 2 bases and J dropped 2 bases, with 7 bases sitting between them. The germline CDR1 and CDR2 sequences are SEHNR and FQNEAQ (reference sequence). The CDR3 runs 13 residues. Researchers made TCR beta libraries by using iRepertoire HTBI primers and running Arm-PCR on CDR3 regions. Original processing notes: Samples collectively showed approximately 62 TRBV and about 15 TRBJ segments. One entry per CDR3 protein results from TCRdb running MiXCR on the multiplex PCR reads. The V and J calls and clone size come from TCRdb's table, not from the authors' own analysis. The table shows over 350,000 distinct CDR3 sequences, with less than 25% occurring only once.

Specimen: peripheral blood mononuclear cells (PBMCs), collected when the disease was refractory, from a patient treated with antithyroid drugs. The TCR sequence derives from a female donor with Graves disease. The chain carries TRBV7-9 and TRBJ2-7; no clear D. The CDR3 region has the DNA TGTGCCAGCAGCTTAACGACTCCCTACGAGCAGTACTTC. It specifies CASSLTTPYEQYF. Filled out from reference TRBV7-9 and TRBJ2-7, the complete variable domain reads DTGVSQNPRHKITKRGQNVTFRCDPISEHNRLYWYRQTLGQGPEFLTYFQNEAQLEKSRLLSDRFSAERPKGSFSTLEIQRTEQGDSAMYLCASSLTTPYEQYFGPGTRLTVT.